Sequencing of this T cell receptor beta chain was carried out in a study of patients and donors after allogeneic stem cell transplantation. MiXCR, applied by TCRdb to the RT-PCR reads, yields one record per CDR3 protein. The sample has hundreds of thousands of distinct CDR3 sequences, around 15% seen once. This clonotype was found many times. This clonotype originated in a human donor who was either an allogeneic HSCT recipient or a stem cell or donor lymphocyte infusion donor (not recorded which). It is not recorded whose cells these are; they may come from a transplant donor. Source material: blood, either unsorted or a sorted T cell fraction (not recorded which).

CDR3 in DNA: TGCAGTGCTAGCCCGGACAGGTCAACGAAAAACATTCAGTACTTC. Translated: CSASPDRSTKNIQYF. This chain joins TRBV20-1 and TRBJ2-4, with TRBD1 matching over 7 bases. There are 15 residues in the CDR3. Germline lookup yields CDR1 DFQATT and CDR2 SNEGSKA (reference sequence). Trimming cost V 3 bases and J 4 bases; bases outside gene matches: 9.